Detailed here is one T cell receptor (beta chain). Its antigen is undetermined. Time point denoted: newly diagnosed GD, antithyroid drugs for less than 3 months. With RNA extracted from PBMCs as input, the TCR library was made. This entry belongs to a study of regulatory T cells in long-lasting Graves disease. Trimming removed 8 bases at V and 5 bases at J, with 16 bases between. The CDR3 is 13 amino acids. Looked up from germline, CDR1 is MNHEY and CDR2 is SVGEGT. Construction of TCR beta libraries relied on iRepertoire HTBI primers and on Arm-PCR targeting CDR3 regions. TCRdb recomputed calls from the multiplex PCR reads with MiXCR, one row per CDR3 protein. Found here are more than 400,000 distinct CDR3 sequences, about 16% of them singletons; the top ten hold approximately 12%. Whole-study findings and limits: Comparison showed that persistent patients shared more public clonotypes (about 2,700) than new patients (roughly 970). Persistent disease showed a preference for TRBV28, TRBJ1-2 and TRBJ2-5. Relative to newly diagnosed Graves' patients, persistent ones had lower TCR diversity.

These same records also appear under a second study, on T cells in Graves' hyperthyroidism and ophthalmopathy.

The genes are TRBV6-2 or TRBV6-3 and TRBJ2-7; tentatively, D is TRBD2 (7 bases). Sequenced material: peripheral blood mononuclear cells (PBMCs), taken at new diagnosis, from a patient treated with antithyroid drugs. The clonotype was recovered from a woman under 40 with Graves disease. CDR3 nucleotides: TGTGCCAGCGGGGGGGGCCTTCCAGACGAGCAGTACTTC. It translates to CASGGGLPDEQYF.